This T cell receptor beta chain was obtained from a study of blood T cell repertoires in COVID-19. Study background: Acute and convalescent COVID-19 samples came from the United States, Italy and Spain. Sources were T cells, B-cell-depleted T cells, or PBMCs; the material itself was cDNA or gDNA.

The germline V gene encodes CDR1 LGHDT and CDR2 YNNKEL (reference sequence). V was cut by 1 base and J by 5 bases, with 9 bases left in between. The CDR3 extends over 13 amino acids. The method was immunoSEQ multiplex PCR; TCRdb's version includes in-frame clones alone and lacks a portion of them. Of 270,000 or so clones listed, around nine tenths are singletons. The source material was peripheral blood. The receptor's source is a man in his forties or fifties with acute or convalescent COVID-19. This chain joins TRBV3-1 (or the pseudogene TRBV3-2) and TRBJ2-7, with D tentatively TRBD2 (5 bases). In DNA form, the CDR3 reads TGTGCCAGCAGCCAAGGTTCGGGGAACGAGCAGTACTTC. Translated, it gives CASSQGSGNEQYF.